Only a few counts were recorded for the clone carrying this T cell receptor (beta chain). No antigen is known for it. V lost 3 bases and J 5 bases, leaving 8 bases between the germline ends. The CDR3 runs to 13 residues. The data were obtained in a study of CD8 T cells in ankylosing spondylitis. Libraries of TCR beta came from quantitative 5'-RACE with molecular barcodes. One entry per CDR3 protein, called by TCRdb with MiXCR from the 5' RACE reads. The table lists 200,000 to 250,000 distinct CDR3 sequences, 15% to 20% of them singletons, with about 42% in the top ten. General study findings and limits: Reactive arthritis synovial fluid and blood previously showed some of these motif variants. Relatively rare in peripheral blood, disease-linked clones were also CD8+. Blood of patients with ankylosing spondylitis appeared to be characterized by a TCR beta motif of several highly homologous variants.

Sequencing was performed on blood, either unsorted or a sorted T cell fraction (not recorded which). This chain joins TRBV12-3 or TRBV12-4 and TRBJ1-5, with D uncertain. This clonotype originated in a male donor with ankylosing spondylitis. In DNA, the CDR3 is TGTGCCAGCAGTTTTGCCGAAGATCAGCCCCAGCATTTT. Residues: CASSFAEDQPQHF.